This T cell receptor beta chain originates from a study of blood T cells in healthy people across ages. Study-level results: Naive T cell percentage showed a strong correlation with TCR beta diversity.

The germline V gene has CDR1 SGHTA and CDR2 FQGNSA. This CDR3 is built from 15 residues. With 5 bases removed from V and 7 bases from J, the gap between germline ends came to 18 bases. Alongside a J-beta primer mix, a sample-barcoded 5' primer served in a second PCR lasting roughly 7 to 11 cycles. TCRdb re-analysed the 5' RACE reads in MiXCR, keeping a single row per CDR3 protein. The sample yields around 710,000 distinct CDR3 sequences, roughly 44% seen once. The donors, healthy Caucasians from Russia, were aged 6 to 90. Per-sample yields of isolated PBMCs were at least 6 million. Regarding this clonotype: Its antigen is currently unknown.

This chain uses TRBV7-2 with TRBJ2-1; perhaps TRBD1 as D (5 bases). The sample was blood. This clonotype was obtained from a woman aged 60-75 years in good health. CDR3 DNA: TGTGCCAGCAGCCCAAATGGGGCGCAAGGGAATGAGCAGTTCTTC. This gives the protein CASSPNGAQGNEQFF.